The 16 T cell receptor beta chains reported below all come from one sample, sequenced in a study of blood T cell repertoires in COVID-19. Assay used: immunoSEQ multiplex PCR; TCRdb lists only in-frame clones, some missing. The repertoire includes around 180,000 clones, approximately 85% of them detected once, and roughly 9.8% sits in the top ten. The sequencing input was peripheral blood. All receptors come from a human donor with active or convalescent COVID-19. The donor label of this sample is uncertain.

CDR3 DNA: TGTGCCAGCAACTGGAAGGCTAGCGGGAGGGCCCCTGGGGCCAACGTCCTGACTTTC. Its translation: CASNWKASGRAPGANVLTF. The genes are TRBV11-2 and TRBJ2-6, with 12 bases identical to TRBD2. Germline CDR1 and CDR2: SGHAT and FQNNGV. CDR3 size: 19 residues. V shed 7 bases, J shed 2 bases, and the junction held 12 bases outside the gene matches.

The chain is built from TRBV3-1 (or the pseudogene TRBV3-2) and TRBJ2-7, with 8 bases that match TRBD2. Germline CDR1 LGHDT, CDR2 YNNKEL (reference sequence). V trimming: 1 base; J trimming: 4 bases; junction bases outside the gene matches: 3. This CDR3 has 14 residues. CDR3 nucleotide sequence: TGTGCCAGCAGCCAAGCCGGGACTAGATACGAGCAGTACTTC. This gives the protein CASSQAGTRYEQYF.

This chain links TRBV6-5 with TRBJ1-1, with no clear D. The V end lost 4 bases, the J end lost 4 bases, and 13 bases lay between the germline ends. Looked up from germline, CDR1 is MNHEY and CDR2 is SVGAGI. CDR3 size: 14 residues. In nucleotides, the CDR3 is TGTGCCAGCAGTTTCTCAAGTGGGAGCACTGAAGCTTTCTTT. Protein product: CASSFSSGSTEAFF.

The chain links TRBV3-1 (or the pseudogene TRBV3-2) to TRBJ1-6, with unresolved D. The CDR3 totals 14 residues. Germline V gene sequence: CDR1 LGHDT, CDR2 YNNKEL (reference sequence). The V end was cut by 3 bases, the J end by 2 bases, with 5 bases between. For the CDR3, the DNA is TGTGCCAGCAGCCACGGGACCTATAATTCACCCCTCCACTTT. It translates to CASSHGTYNSPLHF.

The chain employs TRBV6-5 and TRBJ1-6, with 7 bases that match TRBD1. Germline loops: CDR1 MNHEY, CDR2 SVGAGI. The CDR3 has 13 residues. The V segment lost 8 bases and the J segment 8 bases; nucleotides outside the gene matches: 6. The CDR3 sequence: CASFRGSDSPLHF. DNA for the CDR3: TGTGCCAGCTTCAGGGGGAGTGATTCACCCCTCCACTTT.

The gene calls are TRBV9 and TRBJ1-2, with 9 nucleotides matching TRBD1. This CDR3 region has 13 residues. Germline trimming cut 0 bases from V and 8 bases from J; bases unmatched to any gene: 2. Germline loops: CDR1 SGDLS, CDR2 YYNGEE. The CDR3 is CASSVVTGGGYTF. In DNA form, the CDR3 reads TGTGCCAGCAGCGTAGTGACAGGGGGAGGCTACACCTTC.

This clone was observed a handful of times. The chain couples TRBV6-5 to TRBJ1-1; perhaps TRBD1 as D (5 bases). CDR3 size: 14 residues. Trimming took 2 bases from V and 0 from J, leaving 7 bases between them. Looked up from germline, CDR1 is MNHEY and CDR2 is SVGAGI. The CDR3 nucleotides are TGTGCCAGCAGTTACAGGGGAATGAACACTGAAGCTTTCTTT. Its translation: CASSYRGMNTEAFF.

This clone was detected once. This rearrangement joins TRBV13 to TRBJ2-2; 8 bases are a match to TRBD2. V gave up 0 bases and J gave up 4 bases; unmatched junction bases: 4. The CDR3 is 16 amino acids. From germline, CDR1 is PRHDT and CDR2 FYEKMQ (reference sequence). CDR3 nucleotides: TGTGCCAGCAGCTTAGGGGGGACTAGAGGCACCGGGGAGCTGTTTTTT. Translation gives CASSLGGTRGTGELFF. Full variable domain (rest looked up from reference TRBV13 and TRBJ2-2): AAGVIQSPRHLIKEKRETATLKCYPIPRHDTVYWYQQGPGQDPQFLISFYEKMQSDKGSIPDRFSAQQFSDYHSELNMSSLELGDSALYFCASSLGGTRGTGELFFGEGSRLTVL.

The chain is built from TRBV4-2 and TRBJ2-5; TRBD2 matches 10 bases. The germline gives CDR1 LGHNA, CDR2 YNFKEQ. The CDR3 contains 15 residues. V gave up 4 bases and J gave up 7 bases; unmatched junction bases: 9. This CDR3 reads CASSRAGGQGGTQYF. As DNA, the CDR3 is TGTGCCAGCAGCCGAGCGGGGGGGCAAGGTGGGACCCAGTACTTC.

The CDR3 DNA sequence: TGTGCCAGCAGTTACACCGACTATGGCTACACCTTC. Its protein product is CASSYTDYGYTF. The V and J genes are TRBV7-9 and TRBJ1-2, with D unresolved. V shed 6 bases and J shed 3 bases, with 8 bases lying between them. This CDR3 has 12 amino acids. The germline V gene encodes CDR1 SEHNR and CDR2 FQNEAQ (reference sequence).

The chain employs TRBV27 and TRBJ2-5, with 8 bases fitting TRBD2. The length of the CDR3 is 17 residues. V gave up 4 bases and J gave up 5 bases; unmatched junction bases: 15. Per the germline V gene, CDR1 is MNHEY and CDR2 is SMNVEV (reference sequence). As DNA, the CDR3 is TGTGCCAGCAGTTCTGACCGCGGGGGGTTTAAATGGGAGACCCAGTACTTC. It encodes CASSSDRGGFKWETQYF.

The chain joins TRBV11-2 to TRBJ2-3; 7 positions agree with TRBD1. Germline assignment: CDR1 SGHAT and CDR2 FQNNGV. Trimming cost V 3 bases and J 4 bases; bases outside gene matches: 7. The CDR3 spans 15 residues. The CDR3, as DNA: TGTGCCAGCAGCTTTACAGGGGTTGGTTCAGATACGCAGTATTTT. Its translation: CASSFTGVGSDTQYF.

The rearrangement joins TRBV3-1 (or the pseudogene TRBV3-2) to TRBJ2-2; no reliable D call. The CDR3 covers 15 residues. V was pared by 0 bases and J by 7 bases, with 12 bases between. Per germline, CDR1 LGHDT and CDR2 YNNKEL (reference sequence). The CDR3 DNA sequence: TGTGCCAGCAGCCAAGATCCCTCAACCAGCGGGGAGCTGTTTTTT. Encoded protein: CASSQDPSTSGELFF.

The V gene is TRBV11-3, the J gene TRBJ2-7; TRBD1 is a possible D gene (5 bases). Per the germline V gene, CDR1 is SGHNT and CDR2 is YENEEA. Trimming took off 1 base at V and 6 bases at J, with 10 bases between the two ends. The CDR3 sequence is 13 residues long. As DNA, the CDR3 is TGTGCCAGCAGCTTAGTTCAGGGAAGCGAGCAGTACTTC. Translated, it gives CASSLVQGSEQYF.

This clone has just a few counts. The V gene is TRBV4-3, the J gene TRBJ2-7; possible D gene TRBD1, 5 bases. The CDR3 is 15 residues long. Germline-derived CDR1 and CDR2 are LGHNA and YSLEER. Deletions cut 0 bases from V and 2 bases from J, with 11 bases between. The CDR3 nucleotides read TGCGCCAGCAGCCAAGATCGGTACAGGACCTACGAGCAGTACTTC. Encoded protein: CASSQDRYRTYEQYF.

This chain uses TRBV5-5 with TRBJ2-7; D unresolved. From germline, CDR1 is SGHKS and CDR2 YYEKEE (reference sequence). Trimming shortened V by 1 base and J by 2 bases, and 10 bases separated the two germline ends. The CDR3 is made up of 14 amino acids. The CDR3 spells CASSLFPQAYEQYF. The CDR3, as DNA: TGTGCCAGCAGCTTGTTCCCCCAGGCCTACGAGCAGTACTTC.